The 12 T cell receptor beta chains in this list originate from one sample, sequenced in a study of cytomegalovirus exposure and HLA in healthy donors. The PCR contained 60 Vbeta and 13 Jbeta primers. Sequencing was performed with immunoSEQ multiplex PCR; in TCRdb, only in-frame clones are kept and a portion is missing. This sample carries fewer than 200,000 clones, 75% to 85% of them seen once, and the ten largest clones take more than 0.9%. The sequencing sample was made of PBMCs. The receptors were sampled from a girl aged 2-15 years in good health and CMV-seropositive.

The gene calls are TRBV27 and TRBJ2-7; 11 bases agree with TRBD2. CDR3 length: 18 amino acids. V dropped 3 bases and J dropped 0; count of bases not matched to a gene: 10. Germline CDR1 and CDR2: MNHEY and SMNVEV (reference sequence). The CDR3 spells CASSFAARLAGLSYEQYF. The CDR3 DNA reads as TGTGCCAGCAGTTTCGCCGCTAGACTAGCGGGACTCTCCTACGAGCAGTACTTC.

J is TRBJ2-5 and V is TRBV28, with D unresolved. The CDR3 loop spans 15 amino acids. Between the trimmed V and J ends, which lost 3 bases and 0 bases, there was a span of 11 bases. Germline lookup yields CDR1 MDHEN and CDR2 SYDVKM. CDR3 sequence reads: CASSFLQSNQETQYF. The CDR3 DNA reads as TGTGCCAGCAGTTTTCTACAGAGCAACCAAGAGACCCAGTACTTC.

The chain carries TRBV18 and TRBJ1-5, with TRBD1 matching 10 bases. This CDR3 has 16 residues. Trimming removed 3 bases from V and 3 bases from J; junction bases left unmatched: 5. Germline V CDR1 and CDR2: KGHSH, LQKENI. CDR3 sequence reads: CASSPRTGGINQPQHF. As DNA, the CDR3 is TGTGCCAGCTCACCCCGGACAGGGGGAATCAATCAGCCCCAGCATTTT.

This clone came up once. This rearrangement joins TRBV19 to TRBJ2-3, with no clear D. Trimming removed 7 bases at V and 5 bases at J, with 16 bases between. CDR1 and CDR2 from the germline V gene are LNHDA and SQIVND (reference sequence). CDR3 length equals 14 residues. The CDR3 here is CASNPGSQVDTQYF. The DNA for the CDR3 is TGTGCCAGTAACCCCGGTAGTCAGGTAGATACGCAGTATTTT.

The chain has TRBV30 and TRBJ2-5; D is perhaps TRBD1 (6 bases). In germline, CDR1 is GTSNPN, CDR2 SVGIG (reference sequence). The V gene lost 0 bases and the J gene lost 1 base, with 12 bases spanning the gap. CDR3 size: 15 residues. The CDR3 loop is CAWSVFTGIQETQYF. DNA for the CDR3: TGTGCCTGGAGTGTATTCACAGGGATCCAAGAGACCCAGTACTTC.

The chain links TRBV6-1 to TRBJ1-5; D gene unclear. The CDR3 sequence is 15 residues long. V was shortened by 4 bases and J by 1 base, with 11 bases between the two germline ends. Germline V CDR1 and CDR2: MNHNS, SASEGT. The CDR3 loop reads CASSGRRASNQPQHF. CDR3 in DNA: TGTGCCAGCAGTGGCCGCCGCGCGAGCAATCAGCCCCAGCATTTT.

The chain uses TRBV5-1 and TRBJ2-1, with TRBD1 as a possible D gene (5 bases). Trimming stripped 0 bases from V and 9 bases from J, with 10 bases between. This CDR3 is 13 amino acids long. Germline V gene data show CDR1 as SGHRS and CDR2 as YFSETQ. In DNA form, the CDR3 reads TGCGCCAGCAGCTTGGAGGCAGGGCCTGAGCAGTTCTTC. Its protein is CASSLEAGPEQFF.

The chain recombines TRBV19 with TRBJ2-7; D possibly corresponds to TRBD1 (6 bases). This CDR3 contains 12 residues. V lost 6 bases to trimming and J lost 5 bases, with 11 bases between them. In germline, CDR1 is LNHDA, CDR2 SQIVND (reference sequence). CDR3 loop: CASSMNRDEQYF. The CDR3 DNA follows: TGTGCCAGTAGCATGAACAGGGACGAGCAGTACTTC.

The chain links TRBV2 to TRBJ2-2, with D possibly matching TRBD2 (7 bases). The CDR3 is 14 residues long. V lost 5 bases and J lost 4, with 11 bases in between. Germline-derived CDR1 and CDR2 are SNHLY and FYNNEI. DNA of the CDR3: TGTGCCAGCAGTCGGGCGGGGGCCACCGGGGAGCTGTTTTTT. Its protein is CASSRAGATGELFF.

The rearrangement joins TRBV7-9 to TRBJ2-3; 7 positions agree with TRBD2. This CDR3 has 14 amino acids. The V segment lost 6 bases and the J segment 3 bases; nucleotides outside the gene matches: 6. The germline CDR1 and CDR2 sequences are SEHNR and FQNEAQ (reference sequence). CDR3 DNA sequence: TGTGCCAGCAGAGGGCGGGAGACTACAGATACGCAGTATTTT. The encoded protein is CASRGRETTDTQYF. Complete variable domain (other parts from reference TRBV7-9 and TRBJ2-3): DTGVSQNPRHKITKRGQNVTFRCDPISEHNRLYWYRQTLGQGPEFLTYFQNEAQLEKSRLLSDRFSAERPKGSFSTLEIQRTEQGDSAMYLCASRGRETTDTQYFGPGTRLTVL.

The chain couples TRBV30 to TRBJ1-1, with D unclear. The V gene's germline CDR1 is GTSNPN and CDR2 SVGIG (reference sequence). V lost 4 bases, J lost 1 base, and 10 bases lay in between. The CDR3 length is 13 residues. The CDR3 nucleotides read TGTGCCTGGAAGAGACGGAGGAACACTGAAGCTTTCTTT. Its translation is CAWKRRRNTEAFF.

The CDR3, as DNA: TGCAGCGTTGTGCCAGCGGAGGCCCAGTCCTACAATGAGCAGTTCTTC. It is translated as CSVVPAEAQSYNEQFF. The chain joins TRBV29-1 to TRBJ2-1; tentative D call: TRBD2 (5 bases). The CDR3 has 16 residues. Trimming took 4 bases from V and 1 from J, leaving 17 bases between them. Germline CDR1 is SQVTM and CDR2 is ANQGSEA.